This passage covers 30 T cell receptor beta chains from one sample sequenced in a study of beta chain features in type 1 diabetes. The whole isolated RNA underwent reverse transcription, so sequencing captured expressed TCRB transcripts. Profiled with immunoSEQ multiplex PCR; TCRdb holds only in-frame clones, not every one. Counted here are about 150,000 clones, 11% occurring once; the ten biggest clones make up around 2%. What was sequenced was central memory CD4+ T cells from blood. The receptor set was obtained from a man between 18 and 29 years old in good health.

This chain links TRBV2 with TRBJ1-3; unclear D gene. V lost 4 bases and J lost 0, with 13 bases in between. CDR3 length: 16 residues. The germline gives CDR1 SNHLY, CDR2 FYNNEI. The CDR3 nucleotides are TGTGCCAGCAGTGCTACAGCGAGATCCTCTGGAAACACCATATATTTT. It encodes CASSATARSSGNTIYF.

V usage is TRBV4-3 and J usage is TRBJ2-7, with a weak D call TRBD1 (5 bases). Trimming took 4 bases from V and 2 from J, leaving 12 bases between them. The CDR3 contains 14 residues. Germline V lookup: CDR1 LGHNA, CDR2 YSLEER. CDR3 region: CASSPQVTAYEQYF. The CDR3 DNA is TGCGCCAGCAGCCCACAGGTGACCGCCTACGAGCAGTACTTC.

The genes are TRBV6-4 and TRBJ1-2; unclear D gene. Trimming pared 2 bases from V and 7 bases from J, leaving 5 bases between. Germline V lookup: CDR1 MRHNA, CDR2 SNTAGT. This CDR3 has 11 residues. CDR3: CASSDGFGYTF. CDR3 DNA: TGTGCCAGCAGTGACGGGTTTGGCTACACCTTC.

The chain recombines TRBV23-1 with TRBJ1-3; possibly TRBD1 for D (5 bases). TRBV23-1 is given ORF status, its function remaining uncertain. The CDR3 is 13 residues long. Trimming left V 7 bases short and J 4 bases short, with 11 bases between. CDR3 in DNA: TGCGCCAGCACGGAAGGGGCAGGAAACACCATATATTTT. Translation: CASTEGAGNTIYF.

This chain links TRBV14 with TRBJ1-3; the D is unclear. V was clipped by 4 bases and J by 0 bases, with 22 bases between them. Germline V CDR1 and CDR2: SGHDN, FVKESK. This CDR3 spans 19 amino acids. The CDR3 reads CASSLAPSGGRNSGNTIYF. The CDR3 bases are TGTGCCAGCAGCCTAGCCCCAAGTGGCGGCAGGAACTCTGGAAACACCATATATTTT.

This chain links TRBV5-4 with TRBJ1-2, with 9 positions matching TRBD1. J was trimmed by 9 bases and V by 4 bases; bases with no gene match: 10. CDR3 length: 14 residues. The germline V gene encodes CDR1 SGHNT and CDR2 YYREEE (reference sequence). The CDR3 is CASSPGQGLPSYTF. The CDR3 bases are TGTGCCAGCAGCCCCGGACAGGGGCTCCCGAGCTACACCTTC.

The chain joins TRBV7-2 to TRBJ2-5; perhaps TRBD1 as D (6 bases). The CDR3 contains 15 residues. The germline CDR1 and CDR2 sequences are SGHTA and FQGNSA. V was cut by 0 bases and J by 2 bases, with 10 bases left in between. CDR3 sequence (DNA): TGTGCCAGCAGCTTAGCGGGGACAACTCAAGAGACCCAGTACTTC. Its protein product is CASSLAGTTQETQYF.

This clone was seen repeatedly, ten times or more. The J gene is TRBJ2-7, the V gene TRBV5-1, with 10 bases lining up with TRBD2. With V trimmed by 5 bases and J by 2 bases, 4 bases remained unmatched. Germline lookup yields CDR1 SGHRS and CDR2 YFSETQ. The CDR3 extends over 14 amino acids. CDR3 sequence: CASRAGGPPYEQYF. The CDR3 DNA reads TGCGCCAGCAGAGCGGGAGGGCCGCCCTACGAGCAGTACTTC.

This chain joins TRBV14 and TRBJ2-3; the D gene is possibly TRBD1 (6 bases). Trimming took 1 base from V and 6 from J, leaving 20 bases between them. Germline-derived CDR1 and CDR2 are SGHDN and FVKESK. The CDR3 is 17 amino acids. CDR3 loop: CASSQVTHREYTDTQYF. The DNA for the CDR3 is TGTGCCAGCAGCCAAGTTACCCACAGGGAATACACGGATACGCAGTATTTT.

This clone has only a few counts. The J gene is TRBJ1-5, the V gene TRBV4-3; perhaps TRBD1 as D (5 bases). Germline loops: CDR1 LGHNA, CDR2 YSLEER. V was clipped by 3 bases and J by 2 bases, with 5 bases between them. This CDR3 spans 13 amino acids. The DNA for the CDR3 is TGCGCCAGCAGCCACAGGGGCAATCAGCCCCAGCATTTT. Translation gives CASSHRGNQPQHF.

The chain joins TRBV9 to TRBJ2-7, with 11 bases matching TRBD2. CDR3 size: 15 residues. V lost 4 bases, J lost 3 bases, and 6 bases stayed unmatched. Per germline, CDR1 SGDLS and CDR2 YYNGEE. The CDR3 nucleotides read TGTGCCAGCAGCTCGGCCGGGACTAGCGGCTACGAGCAGTACTTC. This translates into CASSSAGTSGYEQYF.

Comments on this clone: Other DNA sequences of this sample code for an identical CDR3. V is TRBV29-1 and J is TRBJ2-3, with 9 bases matching TRBD2. The V and J ends lost 4 bases and 0 bases, in that order; junction bases with no gene match: 5. Germline-derived CDR1 and CDR2 are SQVTM and ANQGSEA. The CDR3 contains 15 residues. CDR3 sequence reads: CSVVPAGGSTDTQYF. CDR3 bases: TGCAGCGTTGTACCGGCGGGGGGGAGCACAGATACGCAGTATTTT.

CDR3 sequence (DNA): TGCGCCAGCAGCCAAGAGGCGGCCTACAATGAGCAGTTCTTC. Its protein product is CASSQEAAYNEQFF. The gene calls are TRBV4-3 and TRBJ2-1; D gene unclear. Trimming left V 0 bases short and J 2 bases short, with 5 bases between. The CDR3 runs to 14 residues. CDR1 and CDR2 (germline): LGHNA, YSLEER.

This sequence joins TRBV28 and TRBJ2-2; TRBD1 might be the D (6 bases). The CDR3 sequence is 15 residues long. The V end lost 6 bases, the J end lost 0 bases, and 11 bases lay between the germline ends. CDR1 is MDHEN and CDR2 is SYDVKM in the germline V gene. The CDR3 DNA reads as TGTGCCAGCAGCACCGACAGGTCGAACACCGGGGAGCTGTTTTTT. This sequence encodes CASSTDRSNTGELFF.

This clone was seen a few times. The genes are TRBV7-2 and TRBJ1-4; 7 bases are shared with TRBD1. The junction had 6 bases not matched to a gene; V was cut back by 2 bases and J by 6 bases. The CDR3 covers 15 residues. Germline loops: CDR1 SGHTA, CDR2 FQGNSA. The CDR3 DNA reads as TGTGCCAGCAGCTTAAGAGGGGGCGCCGATGAAAAACTGTTTTTT. As protein: CASSLRGGADEKLFF. Using reference TRBV7-2 and TRBJ1-4 for the parts outside the CDR3, the full variable domain is GAGVSQSPSNKVTEKGKDVELRCDPISGHTALYWYRQSLGQGLEFLIYFQGNSAPDKSGLPSDRFSAERTGGSVSTLTIQRTQQEDSAVYLCASSLRGGADEKLFFGSGTQLSVL.

This clone was picked up a small number of times. The rearrangement joins TRBV4-3 to TRBJ2-5; tentative D call: TRBD1 (5 bases). V lost 4 bases, J lost 2 bases, and 14 bases lay in between. CDR1 and CDR2 (germline): LGHNA, YSLEER. CDR3 length: 15 residues. Written as DNA, the CDR3 is TGCGCCAGCAGCCGCCTTAAGGGGCGGCAAGAGACCCAGTACTTC. Amino acids: CASSRLKGRQETQYF.

The chain carries TRBV5-1 and TRBJ2-3; D perhaps matches TRBD1 (6 bases). Germline V lookup: CDR1 SGHRS, CDR2 YFSETQ. V was pared by 5 bases and J by 3 bases, with 13 bases between. There are 14 residues in the CDR3. As DNA, the CDR3 is TGCGCCAGCAGGTGGGGGCTGGAGACAGATACGCAGTATTTT. It translates to CASRWGLETDTQYF.

This clone was seen a handful of times. The rearrangement joins TRBV29-1 to TRBJ2-1, with D perhaps matching TRBD2 (5 bases). The CDR3 spans 11 residues. Trimming shortened V by 6 bases and J by 14 bases, and 17 bases separated the two germline ends. Germline CDR1 and CDR2: SQVTM and ANQGSEA. CDR3 in amino acids: CSVPGFPEEFF. The DNA for the CDR3 is TGCAGCGTCCCCGGGTTTCCGGAGGAGTTCTTC.

The V and J genes are TRBV4-3 and TRBJ2-3; D possibly corresponds to TRBD2 (6 bases). The CDR3 contains 14 residues. Germline V gene sequence: CDR1 LGHNA, CDR2 YSLEER. Trimming shortened V by 0 bases and J by 9 bases, and 13 bases separated the two germline ends. CDR3 nucleotides: TGCGCCAGCAGCCAAGAGGTTTGGGCGGGGACGCAGTATTTT. Protein sequence: CASSQEVWAGTQYF.

This clone appeared a few times. CDR3: CASSLTILYEQYF. The CDR3 bases are TGTGCCAGCAGCTTGACCATCCTATACGAGCAGTACTTC. The chain carries TRBV5-6 and TRBJ2-7; D uncertain. The CDR3 runs to 13 residues. Deletions cut 1 base from V and 4 bases from J, with 9 bases between. Germline CDR1 reads SGHDT; CDR2 reads YYEEEE.

The gene calls are TRBV6-6 and TRBJ1-6; 7 bases line up with TRBD1. Germline-derived CDR1 and CDR2 are MNHNY and SVGAGI (reference sequence). V gave up 6 bases and J gave up 9 bases; unmatched junction bases: 8. This CDR3 comprises 14 residues. CDR3 protein: CASSPGTAFSPLHF. Here the CDR3 DNA reads TGTGCCAGCAGCCCCGGGACAGCCTTTTCACCCCTCCACTTT.

The chain recombines TRBV13 with TRBJ1-4, with 7 bases that match TRBD1. Per the germline V gene, CDR1 is PRHDT and CDR2 is FYEKMQ (reference sequence). This CDR3 comprises 16 residues. Germline trimming cut 3 bases from V and 4 bases from J; bases unmatched to any gene: 8. CDR3 nucleotides: TGTGCCAGCAGCTTTACCCGGGACAGACATAATGAAAAACTGTTTTTT. Protein: CASSFTRDRHNEKLFF.

This clone occurred a few times. The chain combines TRBV30 with TRBJ1-1, with D unresolved. The CDR3 runs 16 residues. Deletions cut 2 bases from V and 1 base from J, with 17 bases between. Germline lookup yields CDR1 GTSNPN and CDR2 SVGIG (reference sequence). In nucleotides, the CDR3 is TGTGCCTGGAGTCCCCTAGGAGGACCCCGGAACACTGAAGCTTTCTTT. Its protein is CAWSPLGGPRNTEAFF.

In this sample, this clone turned up a few times. The chain is built from TRBV4-2 and TRBJ2-7; possibly TRBD1 for D (6 bases). Trimming took off 4 bases at V and 3 bases at J, with 10 bases between the two ends. Germline lookup yields CDR1 LGHNA and CDR2 YNFKEQ. This CDR3 is 13 amino acids long. The CDR3 region is CASSPGAGYEQYF. The CDR3, as DNA: TGTGCCAGCAGCCCAGGGGCGGGCTACGAGCAGTACTTC.

This clone has only a few counts. The rearrangement joins TRBV4-2 to TRBJ1-5, with D tentatively TRBD1 (5 bases). The V gene's germline CDR1 is LGHNA and CDR2 YNFKEQ. Trimming removed 0 bases at V and 1 base at J, with 13 bases between. The CDR3 is 17 amino acids. CDR3 DNA: TGTGCCAGCAGCCAAGAAGAGAGGGGAGGGAGCAATCAGCCCCAGCATTTT. Protein sequence: CASSQEERGGSNQPQHF.

The chain uses TRBV7-9 and TRBJ2-1, with D possibly matching TRBD2 (7 bases). The CDR3 contains 15 residues. Per the germline V gene, CDR1 is SEHNR and CDR2 is FQNEAQ (reference sequence). V lost 8 bases and J lost 3, with 17 bases in between. The CDR3 loop reads CASSRGGEIYNEQFF. Written as DNA, the CDR3 is TGTGCCAGCTCCAGAGGGGGGGAGATCTACAATGAGCAGTTCTTC.

The chain employs TRBV10-3 and TRBJ2-4; 10 nucleotides match TRBD1. CDR1 is ENHRY and CDR2 is SYGVKD in the germline V gene. The CDR3 runs 15 residues. V gave up 3 bases and J gave up 4 bases; unmatched junction bases: 3. The CDR3 DNA follows: TGTGCCATCAGTGATAAGGGACAGGGGAAAAACATTCAGTACTTC. This encodes CAISDKGQGKNIQYF.

This clone has a handful of counts. The chain recombines TRBV7-6 with TRBJ2-3; 8 nucleotides align to TRBD2. V lost 0 bases, J lost 9 bases, and 5 bases stayed unmatched. The CDR3 is 14 residues long. The germline gives CDR1 SGHVS, CDR2 FNYEAQ. The CDR3 here is CASSLASGDFTQYF. The CDR3 DNA sequence: TGTGCCAGCAGCTTAGCTAGCGGGGACTTCACGCAGTATTTT.

The V and J genes are TRBV7-9 and TRBJ1-6; a weak D match, TRBD1 (5 bases). V was pared by 7 bases and J by 7 bases, with 17 bases between. CDR3 size: 15 residues. Per germline, CDR1 SEHNR and CDR2 FQNEAQ (reference sequence). The CDR3 sequence: CASTLGTVQNSPLHF. DNA for the CDR3: TGTGCCAGCACCCTAGGGACGGTACAGAATTCACCCCTCCACTTT.

This chain uses TRBV28 with TRBJ2-4; TRBD2 agrees at 7 bases. Germline CDR1 and CDR2: MDHEN and SYDVKM. The V and J ends lost 5 bases and 6 bases, in that order; junction bases with no gene match: 13. The CDR3 spans 16 residues. The CDR3, as DNA: TGTGCCAGCAGTGATCCCAACGCGGGAGATCTAAACATTCAGTACTTC. The encoded protein is CASSDPNAGDLNIQYF.